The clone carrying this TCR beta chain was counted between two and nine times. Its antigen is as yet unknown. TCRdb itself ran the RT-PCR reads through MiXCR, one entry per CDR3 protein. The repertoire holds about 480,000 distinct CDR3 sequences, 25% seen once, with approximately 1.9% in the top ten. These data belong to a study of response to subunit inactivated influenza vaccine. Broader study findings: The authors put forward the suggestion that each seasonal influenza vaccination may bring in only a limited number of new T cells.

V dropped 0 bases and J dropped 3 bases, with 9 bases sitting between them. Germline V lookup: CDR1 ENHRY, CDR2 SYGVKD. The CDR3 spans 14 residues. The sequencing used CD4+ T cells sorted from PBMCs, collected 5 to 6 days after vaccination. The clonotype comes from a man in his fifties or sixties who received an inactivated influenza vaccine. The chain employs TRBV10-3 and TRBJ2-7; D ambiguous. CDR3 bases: TGTGCCATCAGTGAGTCGGCAACTAACTACGAGCAGTACTTC. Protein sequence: CAISESATNYEQYF.